This TCR beta chain was recorded in a study of blood T cell repertoires in COVID-19. Study-level information: The analysed material was cDNA or gDNA that came from T cells, B-cell-depleted T cells, or PBMCs.

Libraries were prepared by immunoSEQ multiplex PCR; TCRdb keeps only in-frame clonotypes and omits some of them. The data show about 66,000 clones, around 82% seen once. Germline V gene sequence: CDR1 SNHLY, CDR2 FYNNEI. V was shortened by 3 bases and J by 3 bases, with 15 bases between the two germline ends. The CDR3 spans 16 residues. This sequence joins TRBV2 and TRBJ1-3; D gene unclear. Material for sequencing was peripheral blood. The sequence was collected from a man aged 55-75 years with acute or convalescent COVID-19. CDR3 amino acids: CASSDGVEAFGNTIYF. The CDR3 coding sequence is TGTGCCAGCAGTGACGGGGTGGAGGCCTTTGGAAACACCATATATTTT.